These T cell receptor beta chains were read from a single sample in a study of T cells after yellow fever vaccination. One entry per CDR3 protein results from TCRdb running MiXCR on the 5' RACE reads. The data contain 150,000 or so distinct CDR3 sequences, 9.3% of them seen just once; the ten biggest clones take up around 40%. The sequencing used CD8+ T cells sorted from PBMCs, collected 45 days after the yellow fever booster vaccination. These receptor sequences come from a man aged 18 to 29 who received the YFV17D yellow fever vaccine. Each CDR3 is given with its conserved first and last residue. Each record gives: clone size, V gene, J gene, D gene, CDR3 DNA, CDR3 protein. A D gene is named only where the DNA matches it firmly. The listing skips clone size in some rows; elsewhere it reads once, few, many or a size class.

>few|TRBV13|TRBJ2-7|.
TGTGCCAGCAGCTTAGGGACAGGGAGGGACGAGCAGTACTTC
CASSLGTGRDEQYF
>few|TRBV10-3|TRBJ2-7|TRBD1
TGTGCCATCAGTACGAAATTCGGGACAGGCCCCTACGAGCAGTACTTC
CAISTKFGTGPYEQYF
>.|TRBV5-6|TRBJ1-2|.
TGTGCCAGCAGCTTGGATAGTAGGGACCGAGCTATGGATGACTATGGCTACACCTTC
CASSLDSRDRAMDDYGYTF
>.|TRBV4-3|TRBJ2-2|.
TGCGCCAGCAGCCAAGATGACCGGTCGCCCGGGGAGCTGTTTTTT
CASSQDDRSPGELFF
>.|TRBV3-1|TRBJ2-7|.
TGTGCCAGCAGCCTACTATCCTACGAGCAGTACTTC
CASSLLSYEQYF
>.|TRBV4-1|TRBJ1-2|.
TGCGCCAGCAGCCATCTCCCAGGGCATGGCTACACCTTC
CASSHLPGHGYTF
>.|TRBV29-1|TRBJ2-1|TRBD2
TGCAGCGTTCCGGGGGGTATCTCCTACAATGAGCAGTTCTTC
CSVPGGISYNEQFF
>few|TRBV2|TRBJ1-2|.
TGTGCCAGCAGTGGCTACACCTTC
CASSGYTF
>.|TRBV29-1|TRBJ1-2|TRBD1
TGCAGCGTTCCCCGACAGGGTCATGGCTACACCTTC
CSVPRQGHGYTF
>few|TRBV7-2|TRBJ2-1|TRBD1
TGTGCCAGCAGCTTAGGGTTAGGGACAGACTACAATGAGCAGTTCTTC
CASSLGLGTDYNEQFF
>.|TRBV19|TRBJ1-2|TRBD1
TGTGCCAGTAGTATACGGGGCAGGGGGCCGGTTGACTATGGCTACACCTTC
CASSIRGRGPVDYGYTF
>few|TRBV29-1|TRBJ2-2|.
TGCAGCGTTGCAAGGAGGGTCTACACCGGGGAGCTGTTTTTT
CSVARRVYTGELFF
>many|TRBV4-3|TRBJ2-4|.
TGCGCCAGCAGCCAAGAAGAGGCAAAGGCGGACATTCAGTACTTC
CASSQEEAKADIQYF
>.|TRBV5-5|TRBJ1-2|TRBD1
TGTGCCAGCAGCTTGACGTTGGGACAGACCTCTGGTGGCTACACCTTC
CASSLTLGQTSGGYTF
>.|TRBV12-3/TRBV12-4|TRBJ2-7|TRBD1
TGTGCCAGCACCGGGACAGGGTATAACGAGCAGTACTTC
CASTGTGYNEQYF
>.|TRBV5-1|TRBJ1-4|.
TGCGCCAGCAGCTTGGGCTCCCATCCGAGGACTAATGAAAAACTGTTTTTT
CASSLGSHPRTNEKLFF
>.|TRBV7-9|TRBJ2-1|.
TGTGCCAGCAGCTTAGGGGACGCCTTCTACCATGAGCAGTTCTTC
CASSLGDAFYHEQFF
>few|TRBV4-1|TRBJ1-2|TRBD1
TGCGCCAGCAGCCCTTCATACACGGGACAGGGGGCCTATGGCTACACCTTC
CASSPSYTGQGAYGYTF
>.|TRBV5-5|TRBJ2-7|TRBD1
TGTGCCAGCAACCCCAGGGGGATCGACGAGCAGTACTTC
CASNPRGIDEQYF
>many|TRBV15|TRBJ2-7|.
TGTGCCACCAGCAGGGCAAGGGGGTACGAGCAGTACTTC
CATSRARGYEQYF
>few|TRBV7-8|TRBJ2-2|.
TGTGCCAGCAGCTCCACGACAGGAATAAACGGGGAGCTGTTTTTT
CASSSTTGINGELFF
>.|TRBV7-9|TRBJ2-3|.
TGTGCCAGCGGAATAGCCCAGAGAGATACGCAGTATTTT
CASGIAQRDTQYF
>few|TRBV6-2/TRBV6-3|TRBJ2-1|.
TGTGCCAGCAGACACAGGGAATACAATGAGCAGTTCTTC
CASRHREYNEQFF
>few|TRBV5-1|TRBJ2-5|TRBD1
TGCGCCAGTTGGACAGGAAAAGAGACCCAGTACTTC
CASWTGKETQYF
>.|TRBV13|TRBJ1-1|.
TGTGCCAGCAGCTGGAACACTGAAGCTTTCTTT
CASSWNTEAFF
>many|TRBV6-1|TRBJ2-7|.
TGTGCCAGCAGTGAAGGGACGGACTACGAGCAGTACTTC
CASSEGTDYEQYF
>.|TRBV5-5|TRBJ1-5|TRBD1
TGTGCCAGCGGGCAGGGGGTGGATCAGCCCCAGCATTTT
CASGQGVDQPQHF
>few|TRBV5-1|TRBJ2-1|TRBD2
TGCGCCAGCAGCTTTCTCCCGGGGGGGTACAATGAGCAGTTCTTC
CASSFLPGGYNEQFF
>few|TRBV12-3/TRBV12-4|TRBJ2-5|TRBD2
TGTGCCAGCAGTTATGTCGGGGGGGGCCCATTGGAGACCCAGTACTTC
CASSYVGGGPLETQYF
>.|TRBV28|TRBJ2-3|.
TGTGCCAGCAGTTTAACGGGGCAGGGGGGCATCACAGATACGCAGTATTTT
CASSLTGQGGITDTQYF
>many|TRBV7-9|TRBJ2-7|.
TGTGCCAGCACCCCGGACGGCTACGAGCAGTACTTC
CASTPDGYEQYF
>.|TRBV4-1|TRBJ2-1|.
TGCGCCAGCAGCCAAGAGCCCTACAATGAGCAGTTCTTC
CASSQEPYNEQFF
>few|TRBV5-5|TRBJ1-1|.
TGTGCCAGCAGCTTGGAAAACCAGGGGCGAAGGGACACTGAAGCTTTCTTT
CASSLENQGRRDTEAFF
>.|TRBV7-2|TRBJ1-1|.
TGTGCCAGCAGCTGGGGGGCAGGTGAAGCTTTCTTT
CASSWGAGEAFF
>few|TRBV10-2|TRBJ1-3|.
TGCGCCAGCAGTGAGCAGTACTCTGGAAACACCATATATTTT
CASSEQYSGNTIYF
>few|TRBV10-2|TRBJ2-2|.
TGCGCCAGCAGTGACCAGTTGGCGGTCGGGGAGCTGTTTTTT
CASSDQLAVGELFF
>.|TRBV15|TRBJ2-5|.
TGTGCCACCAGCAGGGGGAGGTTCCAGAGGGAGACCCAGTACTTC
CATSRGRFQRETQYF
>many|TRBV4-3|TRBJ2-7|.
TGCGCCAGCAGCCAAGAGGCCCTCAAGGGCCCCTACGAGCAGTACTTC
CASSQEALKGPYEQYF
>.|TRBV29-1|TRBJ2-1|TRBD2
TGCAGCGTGTCTCGAGCACCGGGACTAGCGGGAATTTACAATGAGCAGTTCTTC
CSVSRAPGLAGIYNEQFF
>few|TRBV20-1|TRBJ1-2|.
TGCAGTGCCCACACTCTACAGGCTTTGTATGGCTACACCTTC
CSAHTLQALYGYTF
>many|TRBV20-1|TRBJ2-2|.
TGCAGTGCCCCCGTCGCAGGGGGGGGCCTGTATAACACCGGGGAGCTGTTTTTT
CSAPVAGGGLYNTGELFF
>.|TRBV29-1|TRBJ2-3|.
TGCAGCGTTGTATTCCAGGGACGAGATACGCAGTATTTT
CSVVFQGRDTQYF
>few|TRBV13|TRBJ2-3|TRBD2
TGTGCCAGCAGCTTAGTGGTGGGACTAGATCCAGATACGCAGTATTTT
CASSLVVGLDPDTQYF
>few|TRBV4-2|TRBJ2-2|TRBD2
TGTGCCAGCAGCCAACGGACTAGCGGGGGGAACACCGGGGAGCTGTTTTTT
CASSQRTSGGNTGELFF
>.|TRBV12-3/TRBV12-4|TRBJ2-2|.
TGTGCCAGCGACGACCTCGGTACCGGGGAGCTGTTTTTT
CASDDLGTGELFF
>few|TRBV6-2/TRBV6-3|TRBJ2-7|.
TGTGCCAGCAGTTATATGCACGAGCAGTACTTC
CASSYMHEQYF
>few|TRBV27|TRBJ1-4|.
TGTGCCAGCAGTTGGGGCAGGGGTAAAAAACTGTTTTTT
CASSWGRGKKLFF
>.|TRBV4-3|TRBJ1-6|.
TGCGCCAGCAGCCAAGATCGCGATTCACCCCTCCACTTT
CASSQDRDSPLHF
>few|TRBV4-1|TRBJ2-2|TRBD2
TGCGCCAGCAGCCAAGACGAAGCGGGGATAAACACCGGGGAGCTGTTTTTT
CASSQDEAGINTGELFF
>.|TRBV24-1|TRBJ2-1|.
TGTGCCACCAGTGATACCAGTGGGAATGAGCAGTTCTTC
CATSDTSGNEQFF
>.|TRBV13|TRBJ2-6|.
TGTGCCAGCAGCCCCTTTCCTGGGGCCAACGTCCTGACTTTC
CASSPFPGANVLTF
>.|TRBV9|TRBJ2-3|.
TGTGCCAGCAGCATCGGTACAGCCCTTAGCACAGATACGCAGTATTTT
CASSIGTALSTDTQYF
>few|TRBV20-1|TRBJ2-1|.
TGCAGTGCTAGAGAGATCGGACAGCTTAACAATGAGCAGTTCTTC
CSAREIGQLNNEQFF
>few|TRBV30|TRBJ2-7|TRBD2
TGTGCCTGCCCAACTAGCGGGGGATCCTACGAGCAGTACTTC
CACPTSGGSYEQYF
>many|TRBV7-6|TRBJ2-7|.
TGTGCCAGCAGCACCCACAGGGACGAGCAGTACTTC
CASSTHRDEQYF
>.|TRBV3-1|TRBJ2-1|.
TGTGCCAGCCGGGCTAGCGCTGACAATGAGCAGTTCTTC
CASRASADNEQFF